This entry features one T cell receptor (beta chain) sequence. Its antigen is unidentified. The data are from a study of T cell clonotyping in hematopoietic cell transplantation. Broader study findings: Without cell sorting, CD4 versus CD8 contributions remain unresolved. Recipient TCR diversity dropped after transplant; expanded clonotypes rose from day 30 to 180.

Specified time point: recipient sample about 28 days before transplant, after cytoreduction. The CDR3 sequence is 12 residues long. The V end lost 6 bases, the J end lost 9 bases, and 12 bases lay between the germline ends. Per germline, CDR1 SNHLY and CDR2 FYNNEI. Sequencing was performed with immunoSEQ multiplex PCR; in TCRdb, only in-frame clones are kept and a portion is missing. The top ten clones hold around 1.5% of a sample with around 40,000 clones, 90% to 95% of them seen once. The material was peripheral blood mononuclear cells, obtained before stem cell transplant. The chain joins TRBV2 to TRBJ1-3, with D hard to call. The source is a man aged 40-49 years with chronic myeloid leukemia. Some clones in this sample may be carry-over from other donors' samples. CDR3 region: CASRVSEVTIYF. The CDR3 coding sequence is TGTGCCAGCAGAGTCTCGGAGGTCACCATATATTTT.